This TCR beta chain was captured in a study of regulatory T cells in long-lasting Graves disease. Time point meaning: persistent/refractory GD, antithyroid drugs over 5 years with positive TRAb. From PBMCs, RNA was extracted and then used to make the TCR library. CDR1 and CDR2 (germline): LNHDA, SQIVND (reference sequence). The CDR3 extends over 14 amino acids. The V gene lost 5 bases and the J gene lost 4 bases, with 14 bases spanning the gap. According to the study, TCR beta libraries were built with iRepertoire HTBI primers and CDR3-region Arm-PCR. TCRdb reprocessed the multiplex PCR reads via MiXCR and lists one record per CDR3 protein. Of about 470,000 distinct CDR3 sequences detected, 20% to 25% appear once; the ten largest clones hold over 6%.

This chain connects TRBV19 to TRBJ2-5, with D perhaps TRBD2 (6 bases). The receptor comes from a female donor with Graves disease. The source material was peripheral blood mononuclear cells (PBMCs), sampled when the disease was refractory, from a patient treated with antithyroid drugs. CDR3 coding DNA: TGTGCCAGTAGTTCAATCGGGGGAGTAGAGACCCAGTACTTC. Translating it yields CASSSIGGVETQYF.